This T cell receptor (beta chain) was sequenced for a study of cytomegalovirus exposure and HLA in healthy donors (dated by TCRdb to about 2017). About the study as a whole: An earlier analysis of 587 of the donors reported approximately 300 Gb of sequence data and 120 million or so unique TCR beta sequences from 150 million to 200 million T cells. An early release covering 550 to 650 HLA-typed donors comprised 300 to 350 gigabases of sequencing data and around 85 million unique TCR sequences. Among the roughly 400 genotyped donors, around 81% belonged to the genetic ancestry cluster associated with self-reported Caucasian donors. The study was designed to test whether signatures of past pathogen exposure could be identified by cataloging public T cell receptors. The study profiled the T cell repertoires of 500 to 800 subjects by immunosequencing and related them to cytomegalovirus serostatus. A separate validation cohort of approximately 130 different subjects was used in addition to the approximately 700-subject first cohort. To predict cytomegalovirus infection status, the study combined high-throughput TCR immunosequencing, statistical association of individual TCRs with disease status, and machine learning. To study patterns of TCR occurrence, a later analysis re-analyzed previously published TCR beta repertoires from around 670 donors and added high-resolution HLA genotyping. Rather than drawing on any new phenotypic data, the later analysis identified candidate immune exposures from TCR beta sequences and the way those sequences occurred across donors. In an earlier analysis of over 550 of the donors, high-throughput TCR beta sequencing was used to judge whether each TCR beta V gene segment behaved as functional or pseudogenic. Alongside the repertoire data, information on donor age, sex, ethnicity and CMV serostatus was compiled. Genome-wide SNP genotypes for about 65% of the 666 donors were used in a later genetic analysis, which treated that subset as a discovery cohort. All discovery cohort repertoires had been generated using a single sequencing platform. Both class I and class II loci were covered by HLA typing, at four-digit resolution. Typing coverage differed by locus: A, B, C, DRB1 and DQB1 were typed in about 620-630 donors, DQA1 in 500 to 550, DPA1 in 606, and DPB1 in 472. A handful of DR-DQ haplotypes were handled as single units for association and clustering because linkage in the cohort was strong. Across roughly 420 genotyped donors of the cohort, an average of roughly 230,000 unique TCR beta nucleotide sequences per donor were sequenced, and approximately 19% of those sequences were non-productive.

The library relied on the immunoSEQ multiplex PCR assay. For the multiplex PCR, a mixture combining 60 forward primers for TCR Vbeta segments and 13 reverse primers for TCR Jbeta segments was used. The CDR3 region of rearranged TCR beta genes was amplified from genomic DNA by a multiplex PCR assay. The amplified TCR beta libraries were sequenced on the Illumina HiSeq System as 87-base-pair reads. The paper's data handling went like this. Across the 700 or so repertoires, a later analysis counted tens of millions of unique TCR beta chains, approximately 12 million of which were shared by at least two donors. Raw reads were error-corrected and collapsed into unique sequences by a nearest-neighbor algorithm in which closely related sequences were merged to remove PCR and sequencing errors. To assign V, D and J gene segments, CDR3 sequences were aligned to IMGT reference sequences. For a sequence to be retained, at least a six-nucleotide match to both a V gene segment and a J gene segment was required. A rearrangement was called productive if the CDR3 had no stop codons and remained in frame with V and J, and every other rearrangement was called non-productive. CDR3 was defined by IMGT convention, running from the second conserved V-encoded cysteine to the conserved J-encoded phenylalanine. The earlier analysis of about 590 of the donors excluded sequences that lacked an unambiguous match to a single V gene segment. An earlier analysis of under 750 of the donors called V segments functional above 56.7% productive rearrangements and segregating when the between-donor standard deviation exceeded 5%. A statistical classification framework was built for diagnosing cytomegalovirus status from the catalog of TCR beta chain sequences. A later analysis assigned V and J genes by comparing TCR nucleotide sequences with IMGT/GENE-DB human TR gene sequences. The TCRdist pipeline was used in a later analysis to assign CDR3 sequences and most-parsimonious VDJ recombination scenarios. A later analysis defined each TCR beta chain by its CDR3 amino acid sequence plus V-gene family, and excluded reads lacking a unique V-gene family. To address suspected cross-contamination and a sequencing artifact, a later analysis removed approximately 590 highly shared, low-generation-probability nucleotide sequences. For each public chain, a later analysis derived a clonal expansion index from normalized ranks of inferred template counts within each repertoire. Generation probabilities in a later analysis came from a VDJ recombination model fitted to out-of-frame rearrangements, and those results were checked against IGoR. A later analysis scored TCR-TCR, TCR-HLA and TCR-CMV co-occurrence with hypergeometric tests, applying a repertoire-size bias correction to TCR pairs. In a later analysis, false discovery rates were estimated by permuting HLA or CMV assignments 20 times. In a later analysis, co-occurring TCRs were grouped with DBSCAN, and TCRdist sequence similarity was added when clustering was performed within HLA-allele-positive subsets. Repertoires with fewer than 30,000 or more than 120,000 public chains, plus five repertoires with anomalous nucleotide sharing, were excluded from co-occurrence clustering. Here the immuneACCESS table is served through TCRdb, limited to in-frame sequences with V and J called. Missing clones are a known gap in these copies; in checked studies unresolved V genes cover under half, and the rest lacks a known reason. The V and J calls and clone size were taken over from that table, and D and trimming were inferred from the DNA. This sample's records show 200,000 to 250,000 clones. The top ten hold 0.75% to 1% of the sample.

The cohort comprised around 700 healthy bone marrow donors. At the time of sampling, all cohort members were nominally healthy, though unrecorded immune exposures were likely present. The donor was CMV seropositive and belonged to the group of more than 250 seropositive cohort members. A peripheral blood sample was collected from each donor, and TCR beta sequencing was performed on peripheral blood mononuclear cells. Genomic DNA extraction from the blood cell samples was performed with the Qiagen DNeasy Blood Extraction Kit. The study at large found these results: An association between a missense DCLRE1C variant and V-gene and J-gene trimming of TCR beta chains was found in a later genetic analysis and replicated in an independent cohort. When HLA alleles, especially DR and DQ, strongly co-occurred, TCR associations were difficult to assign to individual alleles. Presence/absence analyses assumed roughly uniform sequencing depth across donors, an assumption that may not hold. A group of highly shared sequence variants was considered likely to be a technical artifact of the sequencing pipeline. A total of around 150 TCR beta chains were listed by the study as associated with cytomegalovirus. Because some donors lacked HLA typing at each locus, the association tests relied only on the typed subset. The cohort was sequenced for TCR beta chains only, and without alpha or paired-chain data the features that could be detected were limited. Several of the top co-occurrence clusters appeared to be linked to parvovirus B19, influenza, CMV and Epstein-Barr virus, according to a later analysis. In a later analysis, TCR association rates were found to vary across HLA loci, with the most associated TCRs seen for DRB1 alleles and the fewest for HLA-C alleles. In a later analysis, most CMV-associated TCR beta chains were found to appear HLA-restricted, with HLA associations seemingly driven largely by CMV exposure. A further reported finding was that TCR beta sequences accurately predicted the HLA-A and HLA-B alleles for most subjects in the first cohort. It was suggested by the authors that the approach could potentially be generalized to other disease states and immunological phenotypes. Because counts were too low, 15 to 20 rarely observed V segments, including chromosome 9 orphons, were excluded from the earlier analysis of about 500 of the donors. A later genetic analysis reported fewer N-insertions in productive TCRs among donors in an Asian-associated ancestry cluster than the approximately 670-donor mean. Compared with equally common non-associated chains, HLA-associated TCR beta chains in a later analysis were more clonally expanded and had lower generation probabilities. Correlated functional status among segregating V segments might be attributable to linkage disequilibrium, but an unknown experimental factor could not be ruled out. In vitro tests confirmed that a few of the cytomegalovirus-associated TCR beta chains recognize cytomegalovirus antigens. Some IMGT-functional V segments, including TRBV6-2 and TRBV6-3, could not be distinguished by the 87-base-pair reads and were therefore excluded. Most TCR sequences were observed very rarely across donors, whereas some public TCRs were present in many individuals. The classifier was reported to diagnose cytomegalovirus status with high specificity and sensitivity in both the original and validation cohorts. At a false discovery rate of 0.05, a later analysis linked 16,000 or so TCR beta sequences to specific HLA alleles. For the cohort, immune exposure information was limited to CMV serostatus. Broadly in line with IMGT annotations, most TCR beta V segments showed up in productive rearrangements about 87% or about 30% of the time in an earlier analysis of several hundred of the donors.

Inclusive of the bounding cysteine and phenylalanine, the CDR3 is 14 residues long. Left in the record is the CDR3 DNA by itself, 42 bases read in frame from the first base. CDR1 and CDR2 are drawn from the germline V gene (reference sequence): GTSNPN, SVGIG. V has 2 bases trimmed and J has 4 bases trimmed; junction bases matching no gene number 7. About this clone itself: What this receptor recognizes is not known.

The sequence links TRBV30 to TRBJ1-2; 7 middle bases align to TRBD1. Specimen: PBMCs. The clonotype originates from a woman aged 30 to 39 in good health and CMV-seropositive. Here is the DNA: TGTGCCTGGAGTTTGGAGGGGGCGAGCTATGGCTACACCTTC. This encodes CAWSLEGASYGYTF.